In its sample, the clone carrying this T cell receptor (beta chain) was seen a few times. This entry belongs to a study of radiation and T cells in renal cell carcinoma. Stated time point: baseline pretreatment blood. The sample's treatment: 15 Gy SBRT to primary tumor, nephrectomy 4 weeks later. Produced via immunoSEQ multiplex PCR; TCRdb's table is partial and in-frame only. This sample has about 130,000 clones; approximately 91% occur once, and the top ten carry more than 10%. The germline V gene has CDR1 SGHRS and CDR2 YFSETQ. The CDR3 contains 14 residues. Trimming stripped 4 bases from V and 1 base from J, with 9 bases between.

Sample: blood, taken from a patient whose treatment included radiotherapy and nephrectomy. This receptor was taken from a woman in her forties or fifties with renal cell carcinoma. The chain combines TRBV5-1 with TRBJ1-5; no definite D call. The CDR3 region is CASSPGESNQPQHF. DNA of the CDR3: TGCGCCAGCAGCCCCGGGGAGAGCAATCAGCCCCAGCATTTT.